The clone carrying this T cell receptor (beta chain) appeared many times. Its antigen remains unknown. Original methodology: The distant-metastasis classifier for papillary thyroid cancer was built from CDR3 differences across clinicopathological groups. With MiXCR, TCRdb called clones anew from the PCR reads. The V and J calls and clone size come from TCRdb's table, not from the authors' own analysis. The profile shows under 40,000 clones, around 17% of them singletons. Until they underwent thyroid surgery, no patient had received any treatment. Germline CDR1 is MDHEN and CDR2 is SYDVKM. There are 12 residues in the CDR3. The germline V and J ends were trimmed by 3 bases and 8 bases, with 10 bases remaining between them. The data are from a study of metastatic and nonmetastatic thyroid tumors. Study background: Where malignant and benign thyroid patients were concerned, repertoires were compared across blood and tumor or nodule tissue.

Study-wide findings and caveats: It was reported that TCR beta diversity was significantly higher in malignant thyroid tumors than benign nodules, in blood and tumor.

Sequenced: blood. This chain joins TRBV28 and TRBJ1-1; no clear D gene. This TCR was sampled from a female donor with papillary thyroid cancer or a benign thyroid nodule (not recorded which). Some clones in this sample may be carry-over from other donors' samples. CDR3 residues: CASSFQPPEAFF. The CDR3 nucleotides are TGTGCCAGCAGTTTTCAACCTCCCGAAGCTTTCTTT.